The present entry profiles one TCR beta chain with its context. What it recognizes is unknown. The method was immunoSEQ multiplex PCR; TCRdb's version includes in-frame clones alone and lacks a portion of them. The sample records 15,000 to 20,000 clones, about nine tenths being singletons. This record belongs to a study of lymphopenia after photon versus proton radiotherapy. Study findings and constraints: Oligoclonal CD8+ Temra expansion after nadir drove photon patients' diversity drop.

The source of this sequence is an older man with pancreatic cancer. Material: peripheral blood, obtained from a patient treated with proton-based radiotherapy.

CDR3: CASSLSVTGQPQHF. CDR3 in DNA: TGTGCCAGCAGTTTATCTGTAACCGGGCAGCCCCAGCATTTT. The chain employs TRBV28 and TRBJ1-5; D uncertain. CDR3 length: 14 residues. V shed 1 base and J shed 7 bases, with 11 bases lying between them. Per the germline V gene, CDR1 is MDHEN and CDR2 is SYDVKM.